One sample yielded the 5 T cell receptor beta chains listed below, sequenced in a study of cytomegalovirus exposure and HLA in healthy donors. Primers for the PCR totalled 60 Vbeta and 13 Jbeta. Generated by immunoSEQ multiplex PCR, the TCRdb table keeps only in-frame clones and is missing some. The sample comprises about 180,000 clones, around four fifths of which are singletons, and under 2% rests with the top ten. Sequenced sample: PBMCs. These receptors were collected from a woman between 25 and 40 years old in good health and CMV-seronegative.

J is TRBJ1-3 and V is TRBV5-8; a possible D gene is TRBD1 (6 bases). In germline, CDR1 is SGHTS, CDR2 YDEGEE. The V gene lost 4 bases and the J gene lost 0 bases, with 11 bases spanning the gap. This CDR3 has 15 residues. The CDR3 DNA reads TGTGCCAGCAGCCCAGACAGGAGCTCTGGAAACACCATATATTTT. Protein product: CASSPDRSSGNTIYF. Filled out from reference TRBV5-8 and TRBJ1-3, the complete variable domain reads EAGVTQSPTHLIKTRGQQATLRCSPISGHTSVYWYQQALGLGLQFLLWYDEGEERNRGNFPPRFSGRQFPNYSSELNVNALELEDSALYLCASSPDRSSGNTIYFGEGSWLTVV.

J is TRBJ1-2 and V is TRBV27; the match to TRBD1 covers 7 bases. The CDR3 has 15 amino acids. CDR1 MNHEY and CDR2 SMNVEV come from the germline V gene (reference sequence). With 4 bases clipped from V and 5 bases from J, the junction kept 10 bases outside the gene matches. The CDR3 coding sequence is TGTGCCAGCAGTTCCCTACAGGGGATTGAATATGGCTACACCTTC. Translated: CASSSLQGIEYGYTF.

The rearrangement joins TRBV6-5 to TRBJ1-5, with D perhaps matching TRBD1 (5 bases). V was clipped by 4 bases and J by 0 bases, with 7 bases between them. The CDR3 has 14 amino acids. Germline CDR1 reads MNHEY; CDR2 reads SVGAGI. CDR3 DNA sequence: TGTGCCAGCAGTTTAGACAGTAGCAATCAGCCCCAGCATTTT. Amino acids: CASSLDSSNQPQHF.

The sample holds one count of this clone. The chain recombines TRBV14 with TRBJ1-4; TRBD1 matches 12 bases. The CDR3 spans 16 residues. Trimming removed 0 bases from V and 7 bases from J; junction bases left unmatched: 3. CDR1 SGHDN and CDR2 FVKESK come from the germline V gene. The CDR3 spells CASSQDRDRGREKLFF. CDR3 coding DNA: TGTGCCAGCAGCCAAGATAGGGACAGGGGGCGTGAAAAACTGTTTTTT.

The chain has TRBV5-4 and TRBJ2-7; 11 positions agree with TRBD2. Germline CDR1 reads SGHNT; CDR2 reads YYREEE (reference sequence). The CDR3 extends over 15 amino acids. Germline trimming cut 2 bases from V and 4 bases from J; bases unmatched to any gene: 5. For the CDR3, the DNA is TGTGCCAGCAGCTTCGATAGCGGGGGGGCTTACGAGCAGTACTTC. It specifies CASSFDSGGAYEQYF.